Presented here are 20 T cell receptor beta chains from one specimen sequenced in a study of CD8 T cells in Susac syndrome (dated by TCRdb to the late 2010s). The library was made by the immunoSEQ multiplex PCR assay. RNA was extracted using the RNeasy kit, and about 0.45 to 1 microgram was reverse transcribed with random hexamers. TCRdb took the public reads, trimmed them with fastp at Q25, ran MiXCR for clone calling and kept in-frame beta chains. Rows with one shared CDR3 protein collapse into an entry with the most common genes and DNA. Recorded for this sample are 330,000 or so distinct CDR3 sequences; 85% of them occurred a single time. The top ten hold approximately 0.2% of the sample. Material for sequencing was CD8+ T cells from PBMCs. Receptors originate from a human donor with multiple sclerosis.

V is TRBV12-3 or TRBV12-4 and J is TRBJ1-2, with 8 bases matching TRBD1. The CDR3 length is 14 residues. Trimming took 5 bases from V and 8 from J; bases not matched to a gene: 10. The CDR3 spells CASSARQGNRGYTF. The CDR3 bases are TGTGCCAGCAGTGCCCGACAGGGGAATAGAGGCTACACCTTC.

The chain's CDR3 is CASSYGETTYEQYF. DNA of the CDR3: TGTGCCAGCAGTTACGGGGAGACTACCTACGAGCAGTACTTC. The V and J genes are TRBV6-5 and TRBJ2-7; maybe TRBD2 (5 bases). Germline V gene data show CDR1 as MNHEY and CDR2 as SVGAGI. The CDR3 totals 14 residues. V dropped 2 bases and J dropped 2 bases, with 10 bases sitting between them.

The chain has TRBV12-3 or TRBV12-4 and TRBJ1-1, with TRBD1 matching over 8 bases. The junction had 9 bases not matched to a gene; V was cut back by 5 bases and J by 4 bases. The CDR3 is 15 amino acids. In DNA, the CDR3 is TGTGCCAGCAGTCTGGATGGACAGGGTCTCACTGAAGCTTTCTTT. Translation: CASSLDGQGLTEAFF.

The table lists this clonotype with a few counts. The V call is TRBV7-8, the J call TRBJ2-5; D might be TRBD1 (5 bases). Germline V gene lookup returns CDR1 SGHVS and CDR2 FQNEAQ. The CDR3 length is 14 residues. Trimming cost V 6 bases and J 5 bases, with 16 bases left between them. CDR3 nucleotide sequence: TGTGCCAGCAGTCAAGAGACAGCTCGTGAGACCCAGTACTTC. Translation gives CASSQETARETQYF.

The rearrangement links TRBV12-3 or TRBV12-4 to TRBJ2-3; TRBD2 matches 12 bases. V dropped 3 bases and J dropped 4; count of bases not matched to a gene: 11. The CDR3 runs to 18 residues. CDR3 amino acids: CASSFGLAGGWGADTQYF. For the CDR3, the DNA is TGTGCCAGCAGTTTCGGGCTAGCGGGAGGGTGGGGCGCAGATACGCAGTATTTT.

The chain has TRBV20-1 and TRBJ2-3, with 8 bases fitting TRBD1. V trimming: 2 bases; J trimming: 1 base; junction bases outside the gene matches: 5. The CDR3 is 15 amino acids. The germline CDR1 and CDR2 sequences are DFQATT and SNEGSKA (reference sequence). CDR3 loop: CSARQDREGTDTQYF. The CDR3 DNA reads as TGCAGTGCTAGACAGGACAGGGAGGGCACAGATACGCAGTATTTT.

The chain employs TRBV7-2 and TRBJ2-7, with D possibly being TRBD2 (5 bases). This CDR3 is built from 15 residues. Germline CDR1 SGHTA, CDR2 FQGNSA. The germline V and J ends were trimmed by 2 bases and 0 bases, with 11 bases remaining between them. The CDR3 is CASSLYVGSSYEQYF. For the CDR3, the DNA is TGTGCCAGCAGCTTATATGTAGGGAGCTCCTACGAGCAGTACTTC.

The chain combines TRBV19 with TRBJ2-1, with D possibly matching TRBD2 (6 bases). The CDR3 has 17 amino acids. Germline-derived CDR1 and CDR2 are LNHDA and SQIVND (reference sequence). V lost 3 bases to trimming and J lost 4 bases, with 19 bases between them. The CDR3 loop is CASSILWSSGHYNEQFF. The CDR3 region has the DNA TGTGCCAGTAGTATTCTGTGGAGTAGCGGACATTACAATGAGCAGTTCTTC.

The gene calls are TRBV6-2 or TRBV6-3 and TRBJ1-3, with 7 nucleotides matching TRBD1. There are 18 residues in the CDR3. Per germline, CDR1 MNHEY and CDR2 SVGEGT. After removal of 5 bases from V and 4 bases from J, the junction contained 17 bases not matched to a gene. The CDR3 region has the DNA TGTGCCAGCAGTACACTCCGACTAGACAGGGTCGCCGGAAACACCATATATTTT. Encoded protein: CASSTLRLDRVAGNTIYF.

The chain recombines TRBV6-2 or TRBV6-3 with TRBJ2-3, with 8 bases that match TRBD1. V gave up 0 bases and J gave up 0 bases; unmatched junction bases: 11. CDR3 size: 19 residues. Germline V lookup: CDR1 MNHEY, CDR2 SVGEGT. As DNA, the CDR3 is TGTGCCAGCAGTTACTCGACCCCCGTCGGACAGGGAAGCACAGATACGCAGTATTTT. Translated, it gives CASSYSTPVGQGSTDTQYF.

V is TRBV2 and J is TRBJ2-1; no clear D gene. Trimming left V 3 bases short and J 0 bases short, with 9 bases between. Germline V gene data show CDR1 as SNHLY and CDR2 as FYNNEI. CDR3 length: 15 amino acids. The CDR3 region is CASSEHAGSYNEQFF. The CDR3 DNA sequence: TGTGCCAGCAGTGAGCACGCAGGCTCCTACAATGAGCAGTTCTTC.

The CDR3 DNA is TGTGCCAGCAGCAATGAAGGCAAGCTTTTCTTT. Its protein is CASSNEGKLFF. V gene TRBV21-1 combines with J gene TRBJ1-1. TRBV21-1 is given as a pseudogene. The CDR3 extends over 11 amino acids.

The gene calls are TRBV29-1 and TRBJ2-7, with a weak D call TRBD1 (5 bases). Trimming left V 3 bases short and J 6 bases short, with 12 bases between. Germline CDR1 SQVTM, CDR2 ANQGSEA. The CDR3 totals 12 residues. CDR3 coding DNA: TGCAGCGTTGAGGGTGACAGACTCGAGCAGTACTTC. Its protein is CSVEGDRLEQYF.

This chain connects TRBV12-3 or TRBV12-4 to TRBJ2-2, with unresolved D. The ends were cut back, 2 bases at V and 4 bases at J, with 8 bases in the middle. The CDR3 contains 14 residues. In DNA, the CDR3 is TGTGCCAGCAGTTTAAGTTGGGGCACCGGGGAGCTGTTTTTT. It yields the protein CASSLSWGTGELFF.

The chain carries TRBV5-1 and TRBJ2-2; D call uncertain. The CDR3 has 12 amino acids. The V end was cut by 5 bases, the J end by 1 base, with 3 bases between. Germline loops: CDR1 SGHRS, CDR2 YFSETQ. The CDR3 sequence is CASRWNTGELFF. CDR3 nucleotides: TGCGCCAGCAGATGGAACACCGGGGAGCTGTTTTTT.

As regards this clonotype: Relative to the germline gene, one junction end is altered; a read error may explain this. This chain links TRBV30 with TRBJ1-1, with a weak D call TRBD1 (5 bases). Germline lookup yields CDR1 GTSNPN and CDR2 SVGIG (reference sequence). This CDR3 contains 13 residues. CDR3 nucleotides: TGTGCCTGGAGGGGACGAGGCCTCACTGAAGTTTTCTTT. Its translation: CAWRGRGLTEVFF.

The gene calls are TRBV27 and TRBJ2-1, with 14 bases that match TRBD2. CDR1 and CDR2 from the germline V gene are MNHEY and SMNVEV (reference sequence). This CDR3 contains 17 residues. J gave up 2 bases and V 4 bases, and 4 bases lay outside the gene matches. DNA of the CDR3: TGTGCCAGCAGTTCGGGACTAGCGGGAGTCGCCTACAATGAGCAGTTCTTC. Protein: CASSSGLAGVAYNEQFF.

The chain is built from TRBV15 and TRBJ1-3, with D tentatively TRBD1 (6 bases). The V end lost 1 base, the J end lost 4 bases, and 8 bases lay between the germline ends. This CDR3 is 14 amino acids long. Germline-derived CDR1 and CDR2 are LNHNV and YYDKDF (reference sequence). CDR3 amino acids: CATSRGTAGNTIYF. DNA for the CDR3: TGTGCCACCAGCAGAGGGACAGCCGGAAACACCATATATTTT.

The J gene is TRBJ2-5, the V gene TRBV7-6, with unresolved D. From germline, CDR1 is SGHVS and CDR2 FNYEAQ. This CDR3 has 13 residues. Trimming shortened V by 5 bases and J by 3 bases, and 10 bases separated the two germline ends. The CDR3 region has the DNA TGTGCCAGCAGCAGAAGGGCAGAAGAGACCCAGTACTTC. Translation gives CASSRRAEETQYF.

The chain carries TRBV4-3 and TRBJ2-7, with 7 nucleotides matching TRBD2. The germline V gene has CDR1 LGHNA and CDR2 YSLEER. Unmatched junction bases numbered 15, after V lost 4 bases and J lost 6 bases. The CDR3 covers 16 residues. CDR3 region: CASSPFLAVGLGEQYF. The CDR3 nucleotides read TGCGCCAGCAGCCCCTTTCTAGCGGTCGGGTTAGGCGAGCAGTACTTC.